This TCR beta chain was observed in a study of cytomegalovirus exposure and HLA in healthy donors. Germline values: CDR1 MNHEY, CDR2 SMNVEV (reference sequence). V was trimmed by 0 bases and J by 8 bases, leaving 8 bases between them. The CDR3 has 14 amino acids. The sample holds a few counts of this clone. Primers: 60 Vbeta forward and 13 Jbeta reverse. Measured with immunoSEQ multiplex PCR; TCRdb has only the in-frame clones, and not every one. The data contain under 200,000 clones, more than 70% of them seen just once; the ten biggest clones take up around 1.5%. The TCR comes from a male donor in good health and CMV-seronegative. Sequenced sample: PBMCs. V and J are TRBV27 and TRBJ1-6; no clear D. The CDR3 bases are TGTGCCAGCAGTTTATCGATGCGAGATTCACCCCTCCACTTT. Translating it yields CASSLSMRDSPLHF.